The 15 T cell receptor beta chains below all came from one sample that was sequenced in a study of metastatic and nonmetastatic thyroid tumors. Each patient came to thyroid surgery without any prior treatment (of any kind). TCRdb re-clonotyped the PCR reads through MiXCR. The repertoire includes tens of thousands of clones, roughly 10% of them detected once, and around 21% sits in the top ten. Sequences were obtained from blood. These receptors originate from a female donor with papillary thyroid cancer or a benign thyroid nodule (not recorded which). Some clones in this sample may be carry-over from other donors' samples.

This clone came up many times. The chain has TRBV30 and TRBJ1-2, with D tentatively TRBD1 (6 bases). The CDR3 covers 17 residues. Trimming removed 3 bases from V and 1 base from J, with 21 bases in between. Germline V CDR1 and CDR2: GTSNPN, SVGIG (reference sequence). CDR3 nucleotide sequence: TGTGCCTGGAGCGAAACGGGGGGGGCCCCCGTTAACTATGGCTACACCTTC. Protein: CAWSETGGAPVNYGYTF.

The chain joins TRBV15 to TRBJ2-6, with a tentative D call TRBD1 (6 bases). Germline V gene sequence: CDR1 LNHNV, CDR2 YYDKDF (reference sequence). CDR3 length equals 15 residues. V was pared by 3 bases and J by 3 bases, with 9 bases between. CDR3 residues: CATSRTGGGANVLTF. CDR3 nucleotide sequence: TGTGCCACCAGCAGGACAGGCGGTGGGGCCAACGTCCTGACTTTC.

This clone was found many times. This rearrangement joins TRBV6-4 to TRBJ1-2; no clear D. V lost 8 bases, J lost 4 bases, and 11 bases lay in between. In germline, CDR1 is MRHNA, CDR2 SNTAGT. The CDR3 is made up of 12 amino acids. This CDR3 reads CASETKGYGYTF. The CDR3 nucleotides read TGTGCCAGCGAGACTAAGGGCTATGGCTACACCTTC.

This clone was observed at least ten times. The chain combines TRBV6-1 with TRBJ2-5; 11 bases are shared with TRBD2. The V segment lost 6 bases and the J segment 3 bases; nucleotides outside the gene matches: 3. The CDR3 covers 14 residues. Germline V gene lookup returns CDR1 MNHNS and CDR2 SASEGT. The CDR3 DNA reads TGTGCCAGCAGAACACTAGCGGGGGAAGAGACCCAGTACTTC. Residues: CASRTLAGEETQYF.

The chain uses TRBV4-3 and TRBJ2-6, with D possibly being TRBD2 (5 bases). Looked up from germline, CDR1 is LGHNA and CDR2 is YSLEER. Deletions cut 0 bases from V and 2 bases from J, with 8 bases between. This CDR3 is 16 amino acids long. CDR3 in amino acids: CASSQDLGAGANVLTF. CDR3 DNA sequence: TGCGCCAGCAGCCAAGATTTGGGAGCTGGGGCCAACGTCCTGACTTTC.

This clone was seen many times. The chain employs TRBV14 and TRBJ1-2; no clear D gene. The CDR3 is 14 amino acids. The V end was cut by 4 bases, the J end by 4 bases, with 13 bases between. Germline V lookup: CDR1 SGHDN, CDR2 FVKESK. The CDR3 sequence is CASSPRTDVYGYTF. CDR3 nucleotides: TGTGCCAGCAGCCCCCGGACGGACGTCTATGGCTACACCTTC. The complete variable domain, with remaining parts taken from reference TRBV14 and TRBJ1-2, reads EAGVTQFPSHSVIEKGQTVTLRCDPISGHDNLYWYRRVMGKEIKFLLHFVKESKQDESGMPNNRFLAERTGGTYSTLKVQPAELEDSGVYFCASSPRTDVYGYTFGSGTRLTVV.

This clone came up many times. The chain couples TRBV6-1 to TRBJ2-7; D may be TRBD1 (6 bases). V gave up 6 bases and J gave up 3 bases, with 15 bases separating them. The CDR3 totals 14 residues. Germline values: CDR1 MNHNS, CDR2 SASEGT. As DNA, the CDR3 is TGTGCCAGCAGCCTTAACGGACAGATCTACGAGCAGTACTTC. Its translation is CASSLNGQIYEQYF.

This clone was recorded many times. J is TRBJ2-7 and V is TRBV5-1; 7 bases are a match to TRBD2. With 0 bases clipped from V and 2 bases from J, the junction kept 5 bases outside the gene matches. The CDR3 extends over 15 amino acids. The germline V gene encodes CDR1 SGHRS and CDR2 YFSETQ. CDR3 in DNA: TGCGCCAGCAGCTTGGCCCTAGCGGCCGCCTACGAGCAGTACTTC. Encoded protein: CASSLALAAAYEQYF. Combining the CDR3 with reference TRBV5-1 and TRBJ2-7 gives the whole variable domain KAGVTQTPRYLIKTRGQQVTLSCSPISGHRSVSWYQQTPGQGLQFLFEYFSETQRNKGNFPGRFSGRQFSNSRSEMNVSTLELGDSALYLCASSLALAAAYEQYFGPGTRLTVT.

This clone was detected ten times or more. Within the sample, other DNA sequences also encode this same CDR3. The V gene is TRBV20-1, the J gene TRBJ2-1, with D tentatively TRBD2 (5 bases). The CDR3 covers 16 residues. Germline V lookup: CDR1 DFQATT, CDR2 SNEGSKA (reference sequence). V lost 0 bases to trimming and J lost 1 base, with 13 bases between them. CDR3 in DNA: TGCAGTGCTAGAGATCTATCGAGGGAGTCCTACAATGAGCAGTTCTTC. As protein: CSARDLSRESYNEQFF.

This clone was picked up many times. The rearrangement links TRBV11-2 to TRBJ2-3, with TRBD2 identical over 7 bases. The CDR3 contains 18 residues. Germline assignment: CDR1 SGHAT and CDR2 FQNNGV. V lost 0 bases to trimming and J lost 1 base; unmatched junction nucleotides: 10. CDR3 amino acids: CASSLEFRGDPRTDTQYF. The CDR3 coding sequence is TGTGCCAGCAGCTTAGAATTCCGGGGGGACCCTCGCACAGATACGCAGTATTTT.

This clone was counted ten times or more. The rearrangement links TRBV24-1 to TRBJ2-2; TRBD1 matches 7 bases. The CDR3 sequence is 17 residues long. Trimming removed 0 bases from V and 5 bases from J; junction bases left unmatched: 8. CDR1 and CDR2 from the germline V gene are KGHDR and SFDVKD. The chain's CDR3 is CATSDLQTTGRTGELFF. CDR3 DNA sequence: TGTGCCACCAGTGATTTGCAAACGACAGGGCGGACCGGGGAGCTGTTTTTT.

Remarks on this clone: A much bigger clone sits one base away, suggesting this may be a read error. The rearrangement uses TRBV18 and TRBJ2-5, with D uncertain. CDR3 length: 13 residues. Germline assignment: CDR1 KGHSH and CDR2 LQKENI. The CDR3 DNA is TGTGCCAGCTCACCAGATGGGGAAGAGACCCAGCACTTC. Protein sequence: CASSPDGEETQHF.

This clone was recorded at least ten times. The rearrangement links TRBV11-2 to TRBJ2-1; D gene uncertain. Germline V gene data show CDR1 as SGHAT and CDR2 as FQNNGV. The CDR3 runs 14 residues. Trimming removed 3 bases at V and 12 bases at J, with 18 bases between. The CDR3 nucleotides read TGTGCCAGCAGCTTTACTATGGGCCGGGCCTGGCAGTTCTTC. Amino acids: CASSFTMGRAWQFF.

The chain combines TRBV11-2 with TRBJ2-2; 8 nucleotides match TRBD1. The ends lost 3 bases at V and 8 bases at J; junction bases unmatched: 5. Germline V CDR1 and CDR2: SGHAT, FQNNGV. The CDR3 loop spans 14 amino acids. The DNA for the CDR3 is TGTGCCAGCAGCTTGGACAGGGCCACTGGGGAGCTGTTTTTT. It translates to CASSLDRATGELFF.

There are many counts of this clone. The chain combines TRBV5-1 with TRBJ2-6; the D gene is possibly TRBD1 (5 bases). The CDR3 consists of 17 residues. Germline V gene lookup returns CDR1 SGHRS and CDR2 YFSETQ. V lost 4 bases, J lost 1 base, and 15 bases lay in between. Here the CDR3 reads CASSQGVPGSGANVLTF. CDR3 bases: TGCGCCAGCAGCCAGGGTGTTCCGGGTTCTGGGGCCAACGTCCTGACTTTC.